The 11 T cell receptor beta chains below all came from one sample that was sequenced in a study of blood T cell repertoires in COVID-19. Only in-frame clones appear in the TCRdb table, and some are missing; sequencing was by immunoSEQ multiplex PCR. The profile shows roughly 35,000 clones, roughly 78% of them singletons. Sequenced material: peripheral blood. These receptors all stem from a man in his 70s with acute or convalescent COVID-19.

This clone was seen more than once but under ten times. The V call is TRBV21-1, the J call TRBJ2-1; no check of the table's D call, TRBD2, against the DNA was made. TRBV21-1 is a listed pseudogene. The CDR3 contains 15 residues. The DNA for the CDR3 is TGTGCCAGCCCGCCGGGACTAGCGGGAGGGAATGAGCAGTTCTTC. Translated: CASPPGLAGGNEQFF.

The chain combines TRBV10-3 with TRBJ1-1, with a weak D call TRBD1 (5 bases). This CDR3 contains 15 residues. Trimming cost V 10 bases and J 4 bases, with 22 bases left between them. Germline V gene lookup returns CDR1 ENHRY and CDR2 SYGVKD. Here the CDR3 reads CASNSGRSGGTEAFF. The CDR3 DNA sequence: TGTGCCAGCAATTCAGGGCGTTCTGGCGGCACTGAAGCTTTCTTT.

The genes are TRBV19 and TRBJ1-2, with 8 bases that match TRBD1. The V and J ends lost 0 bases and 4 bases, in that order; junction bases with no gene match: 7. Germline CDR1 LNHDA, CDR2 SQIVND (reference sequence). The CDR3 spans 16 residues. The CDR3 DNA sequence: TGTGCCAGTAGTATAGATCCGGGACAGGAGTTCTATGGCTACACCTTC. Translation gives CASSIDPGQEFYGYTF.

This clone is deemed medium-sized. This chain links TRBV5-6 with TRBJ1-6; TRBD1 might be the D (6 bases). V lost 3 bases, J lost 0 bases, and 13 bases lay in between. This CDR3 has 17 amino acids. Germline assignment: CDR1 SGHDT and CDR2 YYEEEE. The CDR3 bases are TGTGCCAGCAGCTCACACAGGGTCCCCTCCTATAATTCACCCCTCCACTTT. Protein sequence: CASSSHRVPSYNSPLHF.

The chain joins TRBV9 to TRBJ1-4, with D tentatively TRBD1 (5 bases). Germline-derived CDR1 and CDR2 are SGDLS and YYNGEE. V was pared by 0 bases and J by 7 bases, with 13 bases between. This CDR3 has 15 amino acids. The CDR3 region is CASSVAVATGEKLFF. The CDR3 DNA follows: TGTGCCAGCAGCGTAGCGGTCGCAACAGGTGAAAAACTGTTTTTT.

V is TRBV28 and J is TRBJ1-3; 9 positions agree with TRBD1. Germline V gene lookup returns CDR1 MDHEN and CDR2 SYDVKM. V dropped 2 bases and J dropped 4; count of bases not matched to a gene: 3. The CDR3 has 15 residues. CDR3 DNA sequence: TGTGCCAGCAGTTTAGACAGGGGGTACGGAAACACCATATATTTT. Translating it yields CASSLDRGYGNTIYF.

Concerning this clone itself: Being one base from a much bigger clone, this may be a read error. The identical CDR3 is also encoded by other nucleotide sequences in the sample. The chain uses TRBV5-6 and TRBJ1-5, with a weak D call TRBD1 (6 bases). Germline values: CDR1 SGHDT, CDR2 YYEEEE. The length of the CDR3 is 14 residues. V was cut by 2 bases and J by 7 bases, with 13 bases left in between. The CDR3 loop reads CASSFAGGGQPQHF. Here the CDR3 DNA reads TGTGCCAGCAGCTTCGCGGGAGGGGGGCAGCCCCAGCATTTT.

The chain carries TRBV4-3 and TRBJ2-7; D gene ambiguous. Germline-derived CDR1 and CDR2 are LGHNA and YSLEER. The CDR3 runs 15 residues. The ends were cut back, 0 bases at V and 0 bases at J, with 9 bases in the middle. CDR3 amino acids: CASSQEESGSYEQYF. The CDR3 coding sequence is TGCGCCAGCAGCCAAGAAGAGTCGGGCTCCTACGAGCAGTACTTC.

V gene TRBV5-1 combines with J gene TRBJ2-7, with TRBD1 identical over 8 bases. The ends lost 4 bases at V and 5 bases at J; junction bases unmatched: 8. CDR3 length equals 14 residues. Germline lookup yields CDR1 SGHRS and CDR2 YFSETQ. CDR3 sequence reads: CASSALQGDNEQYF. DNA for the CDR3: TGCGCCAGCAGCGCATTACAGGGGGACAACGAGCAGTACTTC.

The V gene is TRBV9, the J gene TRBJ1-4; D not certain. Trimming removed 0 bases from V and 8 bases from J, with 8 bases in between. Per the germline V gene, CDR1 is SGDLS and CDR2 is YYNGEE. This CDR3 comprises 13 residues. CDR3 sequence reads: CASSVEGSEKLFF. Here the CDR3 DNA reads TGTGCCAGCAGCGTAGAAGGTAGCGAAAAACTGTTTTTT.

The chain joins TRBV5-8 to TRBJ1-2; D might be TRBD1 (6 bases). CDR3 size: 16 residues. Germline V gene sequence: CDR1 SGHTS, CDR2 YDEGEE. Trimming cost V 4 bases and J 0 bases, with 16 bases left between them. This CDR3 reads CASSLGQIPANYGYTF. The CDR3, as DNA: TGTGCCAGCAGCCTCGGACAGATCCCAGCTAACTATGGCTACACCTTC.